This T cell receptor (beta chain) derives from a study of OX40 agonist ivuxolimab in advanced cancers. Whole-study results and caveats: Also present in some nonresponders was a low level of normalized T-cell clonal expansion. More expanded clones were found, on average, in CD8+ than in CD4+ T cells. Dose levels from 0.1 to 3.0 mg/kg saw CD4+ and CD8+ blood T cells expand clonally by week 6. Clonal expansion was among the lowest in partial responders at 0.1-3.0 mg/kg, especially CD8+.

For this clone: Its specificity is unknown.

Method: immunoSEQ multiplex PCR; TCRdb's copy keeps in-frame clones and lacks some. Here the sample spans about 82,000 clones, about 86% being singletons. Germline CDR1 and CDR2: MDHEN and SYDVKM. Between the trimmed V and J ends, which lost 7 bases and 0 bases, there was a span of 9 bases. CDR3 length equals 13 residues. The material sequenced was CD4+ or CD8+ T cells sorted from blood, taken in a trial of the OX40 agonist ivuxolimab. The clonotype originates from an adult with an advanced solid tumor such as melanoma, head and neck, liver or kidney cancer. This sequence joins TRBV28 and TRBJ1-1, with D possibly matching TRBD1 (6 bases). CDR3 residues: CASKRGMNTEAFF. The DNA of the CDR3 is TGTGCCAGCAAGAGGGGGATGAACACTGAAGCTTTCTTT.